The entry below describes one T cell receptor (beta chain). This specimen belongs to a study of cytomegalovirus exposure and HLA in healthy donors. Germline CDR1 reads SQVTM; CDR2 reads ANQGSEA. Trimming cost V 3 bases and J 8 bases, with 13 bases left between them. The CDR3 runs 12 residues. PCR used 60 Vbeta primers and 13 Jbeta primers. Generated by immunoSEQ multiplex PCR, the TCRdb table keeps only in-frame clones and is missing some. The sample shows under 140,000 clones, around 84% of them seen only once. Sequences were obtained from PBMCs. This TCR derives from a woman aged 25 to 39 in good health and CMV-seronegative. The chain is built from TRBV29-1 and TRBJ1-1; D uncertain. As DNA, the CDR3 is TGCAGCGTTGAGTCGGAAAGCGTAGAAGCTTTCTTT. Protein product: CSVESESVEAFF.